The rows below give T cell receptor beta chains drawn from one sample of a study of regulatory T cells in long-lasting Graves disease. A single record per CDR3 protein comes from TCRdb applying MiXCR to the multiplex PCR reads. The table includes 300,000 to 400,000 distinct CDR3 sequences, about a sixth detected once. These data were also filed under a second study, of T cells in Graves' hyperthyroidism and ophthalmopathy.

The sequencing here drew on peripheral blood mononuclear cells (PBMCs), taken at new diagnosis, from a patient treated with antithyroid drugs. These receptors all stem from a man aged 35 to 55 with Graves disease. Each CDR3 is given with its conserved first and last residue. A D gene is named only where the DNA matches it firmly.

d_gene	j_gene	v_gene	CDR3aa
NA	TRBJ2-3	TRBV6-2/TRBV6-3	CASSYSRRGNTQYF
TRBD1	TRBJ2-5	TRBV4-1	CASSQIIGGDRGETQYF
NA	TRBJ1-6	TRBV20-1	CSTPGLGNSPLHF
NA	TRBJ2-3	TRBV11-2	CASSLIPRVTDTQYF
NA	TRBJ2-5	TRBV5-5	CASSLEGWEETQYF
NA	TRBJ2-3	TRBV5-1	CASSLDFVGGDTQYF
NA	TRBJ1-1	TRBV13	CASSLRRTNTEAFF
NA	TRBJ2-1	TRBV11-1	CASSDSPYNEQFF
TRBD2	TRBJ2-7	TRBV10-3	CAISESSGLAYEQYF
NA	TRBJ2-3	TRBV12-3/TRBV12-4	CASSFSGSDTDTQYF
TRBD1	TRBJ1-2	TRBV28	CASSLRGRQQGYTF
TRBD1	TRBJ1-5	TRBV4-1	CASSQVQGAAYQPQHF
NA	TRBJ2-7	TRBV12-3/TRBV12-4	CASSLSLKYEQYF
TRBD2	TRBJ2-3	TRBV5-1	CASSLFSLAGDRDTQYF
TRBD2	TRBJ2-3	TRBV9	CASSARPGLAADTQYF
NA	TRBJ2-2	TRBV7-9	CASSLVVSGELFF
TRBD1	TRBJ2-1	TRBV6-5	CASSFRGQFEQFF
NA	TRBJ2-7	TRBV20-1	CSGERVHEQYF
NA	TRBJ2-5	TRBV28	CASSLVGRETQYF
NA	TRBJ2-1	TRBV10-3	CAIRGKAGDEQFF
TRBD1	TRBJ2-3	TRBV24-1	CATSDRTGAYTQYF
TRBD1	TRBJ1-3	TRBV4-3	CASSQESEPGQGWRVRNTIYF
NA	TRBJ2-6	TRBV20-1	CSASVQSGANVLTF
NA	TRBJ2-3	TRBV24-1	CATKETRTDTQYF
TRBD2	TRBJ2-5	TRBV11-2	CASSSRGGIETQYF
TRBD1	TRBJ2-5	TRBV7-2	CASSRRQGGRQETQYF
NA	TRBJ2-6	TRBV19	CASSKQNSGANVLTF
TRBD2	TRBJ2-5	TRBV7-6	CASSFTTSGDQTQYF
TRBD2	TRBJ2-3	TRBV5-1	CASSLRPRTSGGSDTQYF
TRBD2	TRBJ2-3	TRBV11-2	CASSFGLGADTQYF
NA	TRBJ1-1	TRBV28	CASTKLNTEAFF
TRBD1	TRBJ2-3	TRBV11-3	CASSLGTGISTDTQYF
TRBD2	TRBJ2-3	TRBV12-3/TRBV12-4	CASSTGLAVTDTQYF
NA	TRBJ1-5	TRBV15	CATSRRNSNQPQHF
NA	TRBJ1-4	TRBV4-1	CASSQQVATNEKLFF
NA	TRBJ2-7	TRBV10-3	CAISQITSFAYEQYF
NA	TRBJ2-2	TRBV2	CASDSTGELFF
TRBD1	TRBJ2-7	TRBV20-1	CSASRDSRWYEQYF
TRBD1	TRBJ2-7	TRBV6-1	CASSPTGGSPYEQYF
NA	TRBJ2-7	TRBV28	CASSLPVREQYF